This paragraph reports one T cell receptor (beta chain). Its antigen is still unknown. This sample is part of a study of cytomegalovirus exposure and HLA in healthy donors. PCR was performed using 60 Vbeta and 13 Jbeta primers. Only in-frame clones appear in the TCRdb table, and some are missing; sequencing was by immunoSEQ multiplex PCR. The sample carries about 130,000 clones, around nine tenths recorded once. Per the germline V gene, CDR1 is MDHEN and CDR2 is SYDVKM. The V and J ends lost 4 bases and 2 bases, in that order; junction bases with no gene match: 7. The CDR3 contains 15 residues. General study results and limits: Later, TCR association rates were found to vary by HLA locus, highest for DRB1 and lowest for HLA-C. In a later analysis, parvovirus B19, influenza, CMV and Epstein-Barr virus appeared linked to several top co-occurrence clusters.

The receptor was derived from a young woman in good health and CMV-seronegative. The chain links TRBV28 to TRBJ1-2; 7 positions agree with TRBD1. Sequencing was carried out using PBMCs. The CDR3 reads CASSSRQGTNYGYTF. The CDR3 DNA reads TGTGCCAGCAGTTCCCGACAGGGTACCAACTATGGCTACACCTTC.